The 32 T cell receptor beta chains below were found in one sample sequenced in a study of tumor-infiltrating lymphocytes in oesophageal squamous cell carcinoma. TCRdb called the PCR reads again in MiXCR, with one record for every CDR3 protein. The data show 15,000 or so distinct CDR3 sequences, with roughly 50% seen just once and approximately 44% held by the top ten. Material: normal esophageal tissue next to the tumor. These receptors came from a female donor with esophageal squamous cell carcinoma.

The chain combines TRBV7-9 with TRBJ2-3; D could derive from TRBD1 or TRBD2 (6 bases each). The CDR3 has 14 residues. V was trimmed by 6 bases and J by 4 bases, leaving 14 bases between them. From germline, CDR1 is SEHNR and CDR2 FQNEAQ (reference sequence). The CDR3, as DNA: TGTGCCAGCAGATATAGGGGGGAGGCAGATACGCAGTATTTT. As protein: CASRYRGEADTQYF.

This clonotype has just a few counts. This chain joins TRBV7-8 and TRBJ2-5; 7 bases fit TRBD2. This CDR3 region has 15 residues. The germline V gene encodes CDR1 SGHVS and CDR2 FQNEAQ. V shed 3 bases, J shed 0 bases, and the junction held 4 bases outside the gene matches. This chain's CDR3 is CASSFGTTYQETQYF. The CDR3, as DNA: TGTGCCAGCAGCTTCGGGACTACGTACCAAGAGACCCAGTACTTC.

This chain links TRBV2 with TRBJ2-7, with D possibly being TRBD2 (5 bases). CDR1 is SNHLY, CDR2 FYNNEI, per germline. Between the trimmed V and J ends, which lost 8 bases and 1 base, there was a span of 15 bases. This CDR3 has 14 amino acids. This chain's CDR3 is CASQEASLSYEQYF. CDR3 sequence (DNA): TGTGCCAGCCAAGAGGCTAGCCTATCCTACGAGCAGTACTTC.

This chain links TRBV6-5 with TRBJ2-3; the D is unclear. The J call may be mistaken, given a closer DNA end match to TRBJ1-1. The CDR3 contains 13 residues. Germline CDR1 reads MNHEY; CDR2 reads SVGAGI. The CDR3 sequence is CASSTGWSTEAFF. The DNA of the CDR3 is TGTGCCAGCAGTACCGGGTGGAGCACTGAAGCTTTCTTT.

This clonotype was observed many times. The chain links TRBV6-1 to TRBJ2-4; D unclear. The V gene lost 6 bases and the J gene lost 8 bases, with 17 bases spanning the gap. The CDR3 runs 14 residues. In germline, CDR1 is MNHNS, CDR2 SASEGT. The CDR3 bases are TGTGCCAGCAGCCTGACGTCCCTTGAGGACATTCAGTACTTC. Translated: CASSLTSLEDIQYF.

This sequence joins TRBV7-2 and TRBJ2-5, with 10 nucleotides matching TRBD1. The J call could be wrong; TRBJ2-3 is a better fit for the DNA end. This CDR3 comprises 13 residues. The germline CDR1 and CDR2 sequences are SGHTA and FQGNSA. The CDR3 protein is CASSFGQGGEQYF. The CDR3, as DNA: TGTGCCAGCAGCTTTGGACAGGGGGGGGAGCAGTATTTT.

The V call is TRBV7-2, the J call TRBJ2-5; the D gene is possibly TRBD1 (5 bases). The end of the DNA aligns better with TRBJ2-7, so the J call may be wrong. Germline assignment: CDR1 SGHTA and CDR2 FQGNSA. This CDR3 has 14 amino acids. CDR3 DNA: TGTGCCAGCAGCTTCCCAGGGCCACAATACGAGCAGTACTTC. Translated: CASSFPGPQYEQYF.

The V and J genes are TRBV7-2 and TRBJ1-2; the D gene is possibly TRBD1 (5 bases). CDR1 and CDR2 from the germline V gene are SGHTA and FQGNSA. The CDR3 is made up of 16 amino acids. V was shortened by 0 bases and J by 2 bases, with 13 bases between the two germline ends. The CDR3 loop reads CASSLAMAGTNYGYTF. In DNA form, the CDR3 reads TGTGCCAGCAGCTTAGCGATGGCAGGGACGAACTATGGCTACACCTTC. The full variable domain, with the rest looked up from reference TRBV7-2 and TRBJ1-2, is GAGVSQSPSNKVTEKGKDVELRCDPISGHTALYWYRQSLGQGLEFLIYFQGNSAPDKSGLPSDRFSAERTGGSVSTLTIQRTQQEDSAVYLCASSLAMAGTNYGYTFGSGTRLTVV.

This clonotype has a count of ten or more. This sequence joins TRBV11-2 and TRBJ2-1; the D gene is possibly TRBD1 (6 bases). The V and J ends lost 3 bases and 4 bases respectively, with 16 bases between them. CDR3 length equals 16 residues. CDR1 and CDR2 (germline): SGHAT, FQNNGV. The chain's CDR3 is CASSFHSDRIYNEQFF. The CDR3 nucleotides read TGTGCCAGCAGCTTCCACTCGGACAGAATTTACAATGAGCAGTTCTTC.

Details on this clonotype: Possible read error: a much larger clone is one base away. This sequence joins TRBV6-7 and TRBJ2-7, with 8 bases matching TRBD1. TRBV6-7 is identified as an open reading frame with a role that is uncertain. With V trimmed by 0 bases and J by 7 bases, 17 bases remained unmatched. The CDR3 loop spans 18 amino acids. Here the CDR3 DNA reads TGTGCCAGCAGTTACTCGAAATCGGACAGGGCTCCCTACAATGAGCAGTACTTC. This codes for CASSYSKSDRAPYNEQYF.

In its sample, this clonotype ranks as medium-sized. The V call is TRBV7-3, the J call TRBJ1-1, with D uncertain. CDR3 length: 15 residues. Germline-derived CDR1 and CDR2 are SGHTA and FQGTGA. V was clipped by 3 bases and J by 6 bases, with 17 bases between them. The CDR3 loop is CASSFSFRNEAEAFF. The CDR3 DNA reads as TGTGCCAGCAGCTTCTCTTTCAGAAACGAAGCTGAAGCTTTCTTT.

The rearrangement links TRBV7-9 to TRBJ2-3; 8 bases are shared with TRBD1. The J call could be wrong; TRBJ2-1 is a better fit for the DNA end. Germline lookup yields CDR1 SEHNR and CDR2 FQNEAQ (reference sequence). The CDR3 is 16 amino acids. The CDR3 sequence: CASSPQGANIDYEQFF. In DNA, the CDR3 is TGTGCCAGCAGCCCGCAGGGGGCTAATATTGATTATGAGCAGTTCTTC.

The V gene is TRBV7-3, the J gene TRBJ2-1; maybe TRBD2 (6 bases). V lost 4 bases to trimming and J lost 0 bases, with 10 bases between them. Germline V gene sequence: CDR1 SGHTA, CDR2 FQGTGA. The CDR3 runs to 15 residues. The CDR3, as DNA: TGTGCCAGCAGCTCCCTCGGGAGCTCCTACAATGAGCAGTTCTTC. It translates to CASSSLGSSYNEQFF. Variable domain in full (rest from reference TRBV7-3 and TRBJ2-1): GAGVSQTPSNKVTEKGKYVELRCDPISGHTALYWYRQSLGQGPEFLIYFQGTGAADDSGLPNDRFFAVRPEGSVSTLKIQRTERGDSAVYLCASSSLGSSYNEQFFGPGTRLTVL.

This clonotype has a count of ten or more. The gene calls are TRBV18 and TRBJ2-3, with D possibly being TRBD2 (6 bases). Germline V gene lookup returns CDR1 KGHSH and CDR2 LQKENI. Trimming shortened V by 6 bases and J by 8 bases, and 15 bases separated the two germline ends. This CDR3 region has 13 residues. This chain's CDR3 is CASSRGPSGTQYF. In nucleotides, the CDR3 is TGTGCCAGCTCGCGGGGACCGAGCGGTACGCAGTATTTT.

The V and J genes are TRBV4-1 and TRBJ2-3; a possible D gene is TRBD1 (5 bases). The J call may not be correct, given that the DNA end is closer to TRBJ2-1. The germline V gene encodes CDR1 MGHRA and CDR2 YSYEKL. This CDR3 has 15 amino acids. CDR3 DNA: TGCGCCAGCAGCCTCGCCGGAGCAGGGCCCAATGAGCAGTTCTTC. Translation gives CASSLAGAGPNEQFF.

This chain uses TRBV7-4 with TRBJ2-5; tentatively, D is TRBD2 (6 bases). The DNA matches TRBJ2-1 better at its end, which makes the J call doubtful. The CDR3 spans 15 residues. The V gene's germline CDR1 is SGHVT and CDR2 SQSDAQ. As DNA, the CDR3 is TGTGCCAGCAGCCCACGGGACTCCCCCTACAATGAGCAGTTCTTC. This gives the protein CASSPRDSPYNEQFF.

The chain joins TRBV7-2 to TRBJ2-5, with 7 bases aligning to TRBD2. The J call may be in error: the DNA end matches TRBJ2-7 better. The CDR3 extends over 14 amino acids. The germline V gene encodes CDR1 SGHTA and CDR2 FQGNSA. CDR3 bases: TGTGCCAGCAGCTTAGCGGGAGGGCCGAACGAGCAGTACTTC. Protein: CASSLAGGPNEQYF.

This clonotype showed up just once. The V and J genes are TRBV7-8 and TRBJ2-3; tentative D call: TRBD1 (5 bases). The closer fit of TRBJ1-5 to the DNA end suggests the J call may be wrong. The germline V gene has CDR1 SGHVS and CDR2 FQNEAQ. This CDR3 is built from 13 residues. CDR3 nucleotide sequence: TGTGCCAGCAGCCCCGCAGGGCCCCAGCCCCAGCATTTT. Translation: CASSPAGPQPQHF.

The rearrangement links TRBV7-3 to TRBJ2-1, with 8 nucleotides matching TRBD2. V lost 2 bases, J lost 3 bases, and 0 bases stayed unmatched. CDR3 length: 14 residues. CDR1 is SGHTA and CDR2 is FQGTGA in the germline V gene. The CDR3 nucleotides read TGTGCCAGCAGCTTAGGGACTAGCTACAATGAGCAGTTCTTC. Its protein product is CASSLGTSYNEQFF.

Ten or more counts support this clonotype. With a much larger clone just one base away, this may be a read error. CDR3 nucleotides: TGTGCCAGCAGCGCGGACACTTCGAGCTCCTACAATGAGCAGTACTTC. It is translated as CASSADTSSSYNEQYF. The rearrangement uses TRBV7-6 and TRBJ2-1; D is possibly TRBD1 (5 bases). The DNA end favors TRBJ2-7, so the J call may be wrong. CDR3 length: 16 amino acids. Germline CDR1 and CDR2: SGHVS and FNYEAQ.

This chain connects TRBV7-2 to TRBJ2-3; 15 bases align to TRBD2. Per the germline V gene, CDR1 is SGHTA and CDR2 is FQGNSA. Trimming at V came to 5 bases and at J to 0 bases, leaving 12 bases not matched to a gene. The CDR3 totals 20 residues. The CDR3 nucleotides are TGTGCCAGCAGCCTGGGGGGACTAGCGGGGGGCATGAGTAGCACAGATACGCAGTATTTT. This sequence encodes CASSLGGLAGGMSSTDTQYF. The entire variable domain, with the rest obtained from reference TRBV7-2 and TRBJ2-3, is as follows: GAGVSQSPSNKVTEKGKDVELRCDPISGHTALYWYRQSLGQGLEFLIYFQGNSAPDKSGLPSDRFSAERTGGSVSTLTIQRTQQEDSAVYLCASSLGGLAGGMSSTDTQYFGPGTRLTVL.

With regard to this clonotype: One base away lies a much larger clone, so this may be a sequencing read error. The CDR3 sequence: CASSYGLAGEQYF. CDR3 nucleotide sequence: TGTGCCAGCAGTTACGGACTAGCGGGGGAGCAGTACTTC. The chain couples TRBV6-6 to TRBJ2-5; 13 bases are a match to TRBD2. The CDR3 loop spans 13 amino acids. From germline, CDR1 is MNHNY and CDR2 SVGAGI (reference sequence). With V trimmed by 2 bases and J by 11 bases, 2 bases remained unmatched.

The chain has TRBV7-2 and TRBJ2-7; 8 nucleotides match TRBD2. Matching the DNA end better, TRBJ2-5 makes the J call doubtful. Germline V lookup: CDR1 SGHTA, CDR2 FQGNSA. The CDR3 runs to 16 residues. Here the CDR3 reads CASSERTSYPTETQYF. The CDR3 DNA is TGTGCCAGCAGCGAGAGGACTAGCTACCCCACGGAGACCCAGTACTTC.

This chain links TRBV6-6 with TRBJ2-5; D is undetermined. The DNA end lines up better with TRBJ2-3; the J call may be wrong. This CDR3 region has 14 residues. Germline V gene sequence: CDR1 MNHNY, CDR2 SVGAGI (reference sequence). The CDR3 DNA is TGTGCCAGCAGTCAACGGGCCGACGGGGATACGCAGTATTTT. It codes for CASSQRADGDTQYF.

The J gene is TRBJ2-1, the V gene TRBV10-2; D is perhaps TRBD1 or TRBD2 (5 bases each). There are 16 residues in the CDR3. V gave up 3 bases and J gave up 2 bases, with 14 bases separating them. CDR1 and CDR2 (germline): WSHSY, SAAADI. CDR3 sequence: CASSELRGYTYNEQFF. The CDR3 DNA reads as TGCGCCAGCAGTGAACTTCGGGGCTATACCTACAATGAGCAGTTCTTC.

The gene calls are TRBV7-8 and TRBJ1-5; D is possibly TRBD1 (5 bases). V was pared by 1 base and J by 0 bases, with 7 bases between. This CDR3 has 15 residues. The germline V gene has CDR1 SGHVS and CDR2 FQNEAQ. CDR3 DNA: TGTGCCAGCAGCTTAGAAGACAGTAGCAATCAGCCCCAGCATTTT. This encodes CASSLEDSSNQPQHF.

This chain connects TRBV7-4 to TRBJ1-4; D is unresolved. V was cut by 1 base and J by 7 bases, with 7 bases left in between. Germline V gene lookup returns CDR1 SGHVT and CDR2 SQSDAQ. The CDR3 spans 13 residues. CDR3 residues: CASSLGHREKLFF. The CDR3 coding sequence is TGTGCCAGCAGCTTAGGACACCGTGAAAAACTGTTTTTT.

This clonotype came up once. This rearrangement joins TRBV7-2 to TRBJ2-4, with D hard to call. Gene TRBJ2-7 matches the end of the DNA better, so the J call may be wrong. The CDR3 sequence is 14 residues long. Looked up from germline, CDR1 is SGHTA and CDR2 is FQGNSA. The CDR3, as DNA: TGTGCCAGCAGCTTAGATGGCGGCACCTACGAGCAGTACTTC. Protein product: CASSLDGGTYEQYF.

This clonotype occurred many times. The chain links TRBV5-1 to TRBJ1-2; D uncertain. Germline lookup yields CDR1 SGHRS and CDR2 YFSETQ. The CDR3 is 13 residues long. V lost 0 bases, J lost 7 bases, and 10 bases lay in between. CDR3 sequence: CASSLDGVRGYTF. The CDR3 DNA sequence: TGCGCCAGCAGCTTGGATGGGGTGCGTGGCTACACCTTC.

The chain links TRBV6-1 to TRBJ2-5; D possibly corresponds to TRBD1 (6 bases). Judging by the DNA end, TRBJ2-7 fits better; the J call may be wrong. Looked up from germline, CDR1 is MNHNS and CDR2 is SASEGT. This CDR3 contains 16 residues. CDR3 coding DNA: TGTGCCAGCAGTGAAGAGGGTTGGACAGCACCCTACGAGCAGTACTTC. Translating it yields CASSEEGWTAPYEQYF.

The chain is built from TRBV6-9 and TRBJ2-3; D remains ambiguous. Near its end, the DNA agrees better with TRBJ2-2, so the J call may be wrong. The germline V gene has CDR1 MNHGY and CDR2 SVAAGI. The length of the CDR3 is 13 residues. The CDR3 coding sequence is TGTGCCAGCGGAGATAGAAACACCGGGGAGCTGTTTTTT. It translates to CASGDRNTGELFF.

J is TRBJ1-5 and V is TRBV7-8; no definite D call. CDR3 length: 13 residues. With 1 base removed from V and 4 bases from J, the gap between germline ends came to 5 bases. Germline-derived CDR1 and CDR2 are SGHVS and FQNEAQ. Here the CDR3 reads CASSLGENQPQHF. Here the CDR3 DNA reads TGTGCCAGCAGCTTAGGAGAAAATCAGCCCCAGCATTTT.